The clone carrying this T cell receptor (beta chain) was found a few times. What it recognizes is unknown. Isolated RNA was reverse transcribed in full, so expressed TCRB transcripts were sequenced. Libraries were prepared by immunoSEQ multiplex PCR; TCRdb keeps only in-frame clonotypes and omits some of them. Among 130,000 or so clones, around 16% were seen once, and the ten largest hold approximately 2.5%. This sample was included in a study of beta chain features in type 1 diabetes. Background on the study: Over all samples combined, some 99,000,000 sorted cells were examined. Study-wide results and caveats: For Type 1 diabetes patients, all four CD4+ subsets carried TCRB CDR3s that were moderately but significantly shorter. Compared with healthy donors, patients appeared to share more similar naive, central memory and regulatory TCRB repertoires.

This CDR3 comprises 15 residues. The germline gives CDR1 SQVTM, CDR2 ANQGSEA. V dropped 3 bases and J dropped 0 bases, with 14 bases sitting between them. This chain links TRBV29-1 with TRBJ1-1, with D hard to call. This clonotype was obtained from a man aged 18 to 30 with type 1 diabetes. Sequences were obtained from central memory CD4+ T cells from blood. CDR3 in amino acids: CSVDPGIILNTEAFF. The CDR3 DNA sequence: TGCAGCGTTGACCCCGGGATTATTTTGAACACTGAAGCTTTCTTT.